One and the same sample provided the 19 T cell receptor beta chains below, sequenced in a study of blood T cell repertoires in COVID-19. Sequencing was performed with immunoSEQ multiplex PCR; in TCRdb, only in-frame clones are kept and a portion is missing. The sample holds 50,000 to 70,000 clones; about 79% are singletons and the top ten take around 5.9%. The sample taken for sequencing was peripheral blood. The source of these receptors is a woman aged 60-70 years with acute or convalescent COVID-19.

This chain connects TRBV9 to TRBJ1-1; D is unclear. Trimming removed 3 bases at V and 5 bases at J, with 14 bases between. The CDR3 is made up of 14 amino acids. Germline V CDR1 and CDR2: SGDLS, YYNGEE. For the CDR3, the DNA is TGTGCCAGCAGCGCCTCGGCCGCGGGGACTGAAGCTTTCTTT. Translating it yields CASSASAAGTEAFF.

This sequence joins TRBV7-2 and TRBJ2-7, with D possibly matching TRBD1 (6 bases). The germline gives CDR1 SGHTA, CDR2 FQGNSA. The V and J ends lost 5 bases and 5 bases respectively, with 16 bases between them. This CDR3 contains 14 residues. CDR3 DNA: TGTGCCAGCAGCAAAGCACAGGGTATTAACGAGCAGTACTTC. It specifies CASSKAQGINEQYF.

This sequence joins TRBV10-1 and TRBJ2-1; 13 bases align to TRBD2. This CDR3 is built from 16 residues. In germline, CDR1 is WNHNN, CDR2 SYGVQD (reference sequence). J was trimmed by 6 bases and V by 3 bases; bases with no gene match: 5. CDR3 sequence reads: CASSDFRTSGGNEQFF. The CDR3 DNA follows: TGCGCCAGCAGTGATTTTAGGACTAGCGGGGGCAATGAGCAGTTCTTC.

This clone was observed a few times. V is TRBV2 and J is TRBJ2-1; the match to TRBD1 covers 7 bases. CDR1 SNHLY and CDR2 FYNNEI come from the germline V gene. CDR3 length: 14 residues. J gave up 5 bases and V 5 bases, and 6 bases lay outside the gene matches. The CDR3 sequence is CASSPGTVDNEQFF. The CDR3 DNA follows: TGTGCCAGCAGTCCCGGGACAGTAGACAATGAGCAGTTCTTC.

The chain's CDR3 is CASSDRLAGAHEQYF. CDR3 DNA: TGTGCCAGCAGTGACCGACTAGCGGGGGCACACGAGCAGTACTTC. The rearrangement joins TRBV6-1 to TRBJ2-7, with 12 bases aligning to TRBD2. The CDR3 runs 15 residues. The V segment lost 3 bases and the J segment 5 bases; nucleotides outside the gene matches: 5. Germline-derived CDR1 and CDR2 are MNHNS and SASEGT.

The genes are TRBV5-1 and TRBJ2-5, with 12 nucleotides matching TRBD2. V lost 4 bases, J lost 1 base, and 5 bases stayed unmatched. Germline assignment: CDR1 SGHRS and CDR2 YFSETQ. The CDR3 spans 16 residues. CDR3 loop: CASSVGTSGPQETQYF. As DNA, the CDR3 is TGCGCCAGCAGCGTCGGGACTAGCGGGCCCCAAGAGACCCAGTACTTC.

This chain joins TRBV13 and TRBJ2-3; the D is unclear. The V end was cut by 2 bases, the J end by 6 bases, with 3 bases between. The CDR3 extends over 11 amino acids. Germline CDR1 PRHDT, CDR2 FYEKMQ (reference sequence). CDR3 region: CASSLYDTQYF. DNA of the CDR3: TGTGCCAGCAGCTTATATGATACGCAGTATTTT.

The CDR3 loop is CASSPQGARGTEAFF. The CDR3 coding sequence is TGTGCCAGTAGCCCACAGGGGGCTCGAGGCACTGAAGCTTTCTTT. The chain couples TRBV19 to TRBJ1-1; 9 bases map to TRBD1. From germline, CDR1 is LNHDA and CDR2 SQIVND (reference sequence). The V and J ends lost 6 bases and 4 bases, in that order; junction bases with no gene match: 9. The CDR3 spans 15 residues.

This clone was seen only a few times. This specimen includes other DNA sequences encoding the same CDR3. This rearrangement joins TRBV7-3 to TRBJ2-7; D is possibly TRBD2 (5 bases). Per the germline V gene, CDR1 is SGHTA and CDR2 is FQGTGA. This CDR3 spans 15 amino acids. V was trimmed by 1 base and J by 0 bases, leaving 10 bases between them. The CDR3, as DNA: TGTGCCAGCAGCTTAAAACCGGGAAGCTCCTACGAGCAGTACTTC. This gives the protein CASSLKPGSSYEQYF. Complete variable domain (other parts from reference TRBV7-3 and TRBJ2-7): GAGVSQTPSNKVTEKGKYVELRCDPISGHTALYWYRQSLGQGPEFLIYFQGTGAADDSGLPNDRFFAVRPEGSVSTLKIQRTERGDSAVYLCASSLKPGSSYEQYFGPGTRLTVT.

Only a few counts were recorded for this clone. The chain uses TRBV6-1 and TRBJ2-7, with D possibly TRBD1 on 5 matching bases. This CDR3 contains 14 residues. Per the germline V gene, CDR1 is MNHNS and CDR2 is SASEGT. V was pared by 2 bases and J by 5 bases, with 13 bases between. CDR3 region: CASSELGARDEQYF. Here the CDR3 DNA reads TGTGCCAGCAGTGAATTAGGGGCGCGCGACGAGCAGTACTTC.

V is TRBV9 and J is TRBJ2-5; TRBD2 agrees at 10 bases. Germline V lookup: CDR1 SGDLS, CDR2 YYNGEE. The CDR3 extends over 15 amino acids. V was clipped by 0 bases and J by 5 bases; unmatched bases: 4. The CDR3 spells CASSVGGTSVETQYF. The CDR3 DNA is TGTGCCAGCAGCGTAGGGGGGACTAGCGTCGAGACCCAGTACTTC.

The chain combines TRBV5-1 with TRBJ1-4; tentatively, D is TRBD1 (6 bases). CDR1 and CDR2 (germline): SGHRS, YFSETQ. This CDR3 spans 15 amino acids. V was cut by 5 bases and J by 7 bases, with 18 bases left in between. The CDR3 loop is CASSVSPGQGEKLFF. The CDR3 nucleotides are TGCGCCAGCAGTGTCAGCCCGGGACAAGGTGAAAAACTGTTTTTT. Supplemented by reference TRBV5-1 and TRBJ1-4, the full variable domain reads KAGVTQTPRYLIKTRGQQVTLSCSPISGHRSVSWYQQTPGQGLQFLFEYFSETQRNKGNFPGRFSGRQFSNSRSEMNVSTLELGDSALYLCASSVSPGQGEKLFFGSGTQLSVL.

The DNA of the CDR3 is TGTGCCAGCAGTCCCAGGACAGCACCCACAGATACGCAGTATTTT. This sequence encodes CASSPRTAPTDTQYF. The J gene is TRBJ2-3, the V gene TRBV28; weak D call: TRBD1 (6 bases). This CDR3 has 15 amino acids. The V gene lost 5 bases and the J gene lost 2 bases, with 14 bases spanning the gap. Germline loops: CDR1 MDHEN, CDR2 SYDVKM.

This clone came up once. This sequence joins TRBV5-4 and TRBJ2-1, with 7 positions matching TRBD1. The CDR3 has 15 amino acids. J gave up 4 bases and V 4 bases, and 8 bases lay outside the gene matches. Germline V gene sequence: CDR1 SGHNT, CDR2 YYREEE (reference sequence). CDR3 nucleotides: TGTGCCAGCAGCCAGGCCGACAGGGTTTACAATGAGCAGTTCTTC. Its translation: CASSQADRVYNEQFF.

The chain carries TRBV25-1 and TRBJ1-4, with TRBD1 identical over 10 bases. V dropped 7 bases and J dropped 5; count of bases not matched to a gene: 7. The CDR3 has 15 amino acids. Germline CDR1 and CDR2: MGHDK and SYGVNS. Here the CDR3 DNA reads TGTGCCAGCACGACAGGGGGCGGACGAAATGAAAAACTGTTTTTT. Residues: CASTTGGGRNEKLFF.

In its sample, this clone was seen a few times. The V gene is TRBV6-5, the J gene TRBJ1-1; 7 bases map to TRBD1. After removal of 7 bases from V and 3 bases from J, the junction contained 8 bases not matched to a gene. Per germline, CDR1 MNHEY and CDR2 SVGAGI. This CDR3 has 14 residues. The CDR3 here is CASKKGQGDTEAFF. The CDR3 bases are TGTGCCAGCAAGAAGGGGCAGGGGGACACTGAAGCTTTCTTT.

This clone was seen a single time. The V and J genes are TRBV2 and TRBJ2-1; 11 positions match TRBD1. CDR3 length equals 15 residues. The trim removed 6 bases at V and 8 bases at J, leaving 9 bases unmatched. Germline CDR1 reads SNHLY; CDR2 reads FYNNEI. The CDR3 DNA follows: TGTGCCAGCAGGGCGGACAGGGGGCGAATCGATGAGCAGTTCTTC. Translated, it gives CASRADRGRIDEQFF.

The chain combines TRBV6-5 with TRBJ1-5, with TRBD1 as a possible D gene (5 bases). The germline V gene has CDR1 MNHEY and CDR2 SVGAGI. V lost 7 bases and J lost 5, with 18 bases in between. This CDR3 is 15 amino acids long. CDR3 loop: CASIRTGGKHQPQHF. The CDR3 region has the DNA TGTGCCAGCATCCGAACGGGGGGGAAACATCAGCCCCAGCATTTT.

This rearrangement joins TRBV10-1 to TRBJ2-1, with 9 bases that match TRBD2. Germline loops: CDR1 WNHNN, CDR2 SYGVQD (reference sequence). This CDR3 has 17 residues. Germline trimming cut 3 bases from V and 0 bases from J; bases unmatched to any gene: 6. CDR3: CASSERAGGRSYNEQFF. As DNA, the CDR3 is TGCGCCAGCAGTGAAAGAGCGGGGGGCCGCTCCTACAATGAGCAGTTCTTC.